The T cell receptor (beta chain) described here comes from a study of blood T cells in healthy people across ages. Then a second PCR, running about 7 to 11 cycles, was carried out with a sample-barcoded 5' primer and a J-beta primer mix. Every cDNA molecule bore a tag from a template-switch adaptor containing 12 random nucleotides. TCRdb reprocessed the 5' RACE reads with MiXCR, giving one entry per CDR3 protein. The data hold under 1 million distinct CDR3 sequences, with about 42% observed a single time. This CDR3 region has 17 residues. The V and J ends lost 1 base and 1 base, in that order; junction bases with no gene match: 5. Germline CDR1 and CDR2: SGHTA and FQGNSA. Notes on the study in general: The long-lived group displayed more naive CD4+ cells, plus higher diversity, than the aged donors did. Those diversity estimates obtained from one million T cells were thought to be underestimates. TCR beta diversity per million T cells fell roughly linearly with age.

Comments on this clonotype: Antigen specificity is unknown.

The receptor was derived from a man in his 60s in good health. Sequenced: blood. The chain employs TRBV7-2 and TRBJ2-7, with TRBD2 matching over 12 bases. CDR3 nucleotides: TGTGCCAGCAGCTTAGTGGCTAGCGGGGGGGTTTCCTACGAGCAGTACTTC. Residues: CASSLVASGGVSYEQYF.